The 28 T cell receptor beta chains in this list originate from one sample, sequenced in a study of patients and donors after allogeneic stem cell transplantation. Via MiXCR, TCRdb re-called the RT-PCR reads, giving one row per CDR3 protein. The data show about a million distinct CDR3 sequences, about a sixth seen once. Sequenced input: blood, either unsorted or a sorted T cell fraction (not recorded which). These receptors originate from a human donor who was either an allogeneic HSCT recipient or a stem cell or donor lymphocyte infusion donor (not recorded which). It is not recorded whose cells these are; they may come from a transplant donor.

This clonotype has just a few counts. This chain uses TRBV10-3 with TRBJ1-4; D remains ambiguous. This CDR3 has 14 residues. Trimming removed 3 bases at V and 4 bases at J, with 9 bases between. Per the germline V gene, CDR1 is ENHRY and CDR2 is SYGVKD. The CDR3 region is CAISEAEFNEKLFF. CDR3 nucleotides: TGTGCCATCAGTGAAGCGGAGTTTAATGAAAAACTGTTTTTT.

This clonotype was counted many times. The rearrangement links TRBV4-2 to TRBJ2-7; D unresolved. The CDR3 extends over 13 amino acids. The germline gives CDR1 LGHNA, CDR2 YNFKEQ. V lost 1 base and J 3 bases, leaving 7 bases between the germline ends. The CDR3 coding sequence is TGTGCCAGCAGCCAAGGTTTTGGCTACGAGCAGTACTTC. Its protein product is CASSQGFGYEQYF.

A few counts support this clonotype. This chain connects TRBV12-3 or TRBV12-4 to TRBJ2-7; TRBD1 agrees at 11 bases. Trimming removed 6 bases from V and 1 base from J; junction bases left unmatched: 8. The length of the CDR3 is 16 residues. The CDR3 spells CASSRRGTGGSYEQYF. CDR3 nucleotide sequence: TGTGCCAGCAGCCGCCGAGGGACAGGGGGGTCCTACGAGCAGTACTTC.

This clonotype has at least ten counts. V usage is TRBV20-1 and J usage is TRBJ1-1; D not certain. V lost 0 bases, J lost 0 bases, and 8 bases lay in between. The germline CDR1 and CDR2 sequences are DFQATT and SNEGSKA (reference sequence). This CDR3 region has 14 residues. The CDR3 sequence is CSAREAHLNTEAFF. The CDR3 DNA reads TGCAGTGCTAGAGAGGCACACCTGAACACTGAAGCTTTCTTT.

This chain connects TRBV7-6 to TRBJ1-1, with D maybe TRBD1 (5 bases). Germline CDR1 reads SGHVS; CDR2 reads FNYEAQ. The V end lost 2 bases, the J end lost 5 bases, and 15 bases lay between the germline ends. This CDR3 spans 15 amino acids. CDR3 protein: CASSLILGQGTEAFF. CDR3 DNA sequence: TGTGCCAGCAGCTTAATCTTAGGGCAGGGTACTGAAGCTTTCTTT.

This clonotype was detected ten times or more. The rearrangement links TRBV2 to TRBJ1-2; D is possibly TRBD1 (5 bases). Germline V lookup: CDR1 SNHLY, CDR2 FYNNEI. V was cut by 3 bases and J by 4 bases, with 12 bases left in between. The CDR3 totals 14 residues. In nucleotides, the CDR3 is TGTGCCAGCAGTGATCGAGACAGAGCCTATGGCTACACCTTC. Translation: CASSDRDRAYGYTF.

This clonotype has just a few counts. The rearrangement links TRBV5-1 to TRBJ2-3; D ambiguous. Trimming removed 0 bases from V and 4 bases from J, with 15 bases in between. The CDR3 has 16 residues. Germline V CDR1 and CDR2: SGHRS, YFSETQ. CDR3 sequence reads: CASSLGTLERPDTQYF. DNA for the CDR3: TGCGCCAGCAGCTTGGGGACCTTAGAAAGGCCAGATACGCAGTATTTT.

This chain uses TRBV5-1 with TRBJ2-1; D is ambiguous. Germline CDR1 and CDR2: SGHRS and YFSETQ. V lost 2 bases to trimming and J lost 2 bases, with 5 bases between them. The CDR3 is 13 amino acids. The CDR3 nucleotides read TGCGCCAGCAGCTTCCAGACCTACAATGAGCAGTTCTTC. This codes for CASSFQTYNEQFF.

This clonotype was picked up a small number of times. The chain recombines TRBV5-1 with TRBJ2-7; TRBD1 matches 7 bases. The V segment lost 7 bases and the J segment 1 base; nucleotides outside the gene matches: 8. The CDR3 totals 14 residues. Germline CDR1 SGHRS, CDR2 YFSETQ. The CDR3 region is CASRHPGQSYEQYF. CDR3 DNA: TGCGCCAGCCGACATCCGGGACAGTCCTACGAGCAGTACTTC.

This clonotype showed up many times. J is TRBJ1-5 and V is TRBV12-3 or TRBV12-4; the D gene is possibly TRBD1 (5 bases). The CDR3 covers 14 residues. The V and J ends lost 10 bases and 6 bases respectively, with 19 bases between them. The CDR3 DNA sequence: TGTGCCAACCTGATACAGGTAGCTGTTCAGCCCCAGCATTTT. This translates into CANLIQVAVQPQHF.

This clonotype was seen repeatedly, ten times or more. This chain joins TRBV4-2 and TRBJ2-1, with D possibly called TRBD1 or TRBD2 (6 bases each). V lost 1 base to trimming and J lost 0 bases, with 13 bases between them. Germline assignment: CDR1 LGHNA and CDR2 YNFKEQ. CDR3 size: 17 residues. The CDR3 is CASSQVWRGSSYNEQFF. CDR3 DNA: TGTGCCAGCAGCCAAGTGTGGAGGGGGAGCTCCTACAATGAGCAGTTCTTC.

As regards this clonotype: At one boundary the junction diverges from the germline segment, which might be a read error. J is TRBJ1-1 and V is TRBV3-1; D is undetermined. The CDR3 spans 12 residues. Germline loops: CDR1 LGHDT, CDR2 YNNKEL (reference sequence). The CDR3 coding sequence is TGTGCCAGCAGCCATGAATACACTGAAGTTTTCTTT. This translates into CASSHEYTEVFF.

The sample holds many counts of this clonotype. The chain employs TRBV10-3 and TRBJ2-2; 8 bases agree with TRBD2. V shed 11 bases and J 0 bases; nucleotides not matched to a gene: 5. Germline V gene data show CDR1 as ENHRY and CDR2 as SYGVKD. The CDR3 length is 14 residues. CDR3 in amino acids: CAGGLDANTGELFF. CDR3 DNA sequence: TGTGCCGGGGGACTAGACGCGAACACCGGGGAGCTGTTTTTT.

This clonotype has just a few counts. The rearrangement uses TRBV10-3 and TRBJ1-4, with D unclear. This CDR3 comprises 16 residues. V lost 2 bases and J lost 3, with 13 bases in between. Per the germline V gene, CDR1 is ENHRY and CDR2 is SYGVKD. The CDR3 bases are TGTGCCATCAGTGAGGGAAGAGGTGGGGCTAATGAAAAACTGTTTTTT. Encoded protein: CAISEGRGGANEKLFF.

In regard to this clonotype: The conserved phenylalanine or tryptophan is not found at the CDR3 terminus, so this likely reflects a read error. The chain links TRBV9 to TRBJ2-1; the D is unclear. Per the germline V gene, CDR1 is SGDLS and CDR2 is YYNGEE. This CDR3 has 15 amino acids. Trimming pared 0 bases from V and 0 bases from J, leaving 7 bases between. Here the CDR3 reads CASSVDSPSYNEQFS. The CDR3 DNA sequence: TGTGCCAGCAGCGTAGACTCTCCCTCCTACAATGAGCAGTTCTCC.

This clonotype has only a few counts. The CDR3 DNA sequence: TGTGCCAGCAGTTTAAACCCGGGACTAGCGGGCACAGATACGCAGTATTTT. As protein: CASSLNPGLAGTDTQYF. The chain joins TRBV28 to TRBJ2-3; 11 bases are a match to TRBD2. Unmatched junction bases numbered 5, after V lost 2 bases and J lost 1 base. The CDR3 covers 17 residues. Germline CDR1 reads MDHEN; CDR2 reads SYDVKM.

This clonotype was picked up a small number of times. CDR3 region: CASSVTGTENSPLHF. In DNA form, the CDR3 reads TGTGCCAGCAGCGTTACCGGGACGGAAAATTCACCCCTCCACTTT. The genes are TRBV9 and TRBJ1-6, with D perhaps matching TRBD1 (5 bases). The CDR3 spans 15 residues. Germline lookup yields CDR1 SGDLS and CDR2 YYNGEE. The V gene lost 2 bases and the J gene lost 7 bases, with 13 bases spanning the gap.

Remarks on this clonotype: Since no conserved phenylalanine or tryptophan closes the CDR3, a read error is the likely cause. This chain uses TRBV6-1 with TRBJ2-7; weak D call: TRBD1 (5 bases). Per germline, CDR1 MNHNS and CDR2 SASEGT. This CDR3 has 13 amino acids. V dropped 5 bases and J dropped 2 bases, with 10 bases sitting between them. The CDR3 loop is CASSTQDPYEQYS. DNA of the CDR3: TGTGCCAGCAGTACACAGGATCCCTACGAGCAGTACTCC.

V usage is TRBV15 and J usage is TRBJ1-5; no firm D call. The V end was cut by 0 bases, the J end by 3 bases, with 12 bases between. The CDR3 length is 16 residues. Per the germline V gene, CDR1 is LNHNV and CDR2 is YYDKDF (reference sequence). CDR3 DNA sequence: TGTGCCACCAGCAGAGATCTTGCCAGCCTCAATCAGCCCCAGCATTTT. Translated, it gives CATSRDLASLNQPQHF.

This clonotype was found a few times. This chain uses TRBV7-8 with TRBJ1-5, with D perhaps TRBD1 (5 bases). CDR1 SGHVS and CDR2 FQNEAQ come from the germline V gene. V lost 5 bases, J lost 5 bases, and 16 bases lay in between. This CDR3 region has 15 residues. The CDR3, as DNA: TGTGCCAGCAGCCCCCGACGGGGCGCCTATCAGCCCCAGCATTTT. This codes for CASSPRRGAYQPQHF.

The table lists this clonotype with a few counts. The V gene is TRBV7-6, the J gene TRBJ2-1, with D perhaps matching TRBD2 (6 bases). V shed 3 bases and J shed 7 bases, with 16 bases lying between them. CDR1 is SGHVS and CDR2 is FNYEAQ in the germline V gene. The CDR3 length is 15 residues. The CDR3 bases are TGTGCCAGCAGCTTCCGGGACTCCGCGCCGAATGAGCAGTTCTTC. Amino acid sequence: CASSFRDSAPNEQFF.

This rearrangement joins TRBV25-1 to TRBJ1-6; a possible D gene is TRBD1 (6 bases). This CDR3 has 16 amino acids. Between the trimmed V and J ends, which lost 0 bases and 10 bases, there was a span of 16 bases. Looked up from germline, CDR1 is MGHDK and CDR2 is SYGVNS. The DNA of the CDR3 is TGTGCCAGCAGTGAATATGGGGGCACAGGGAGATCACCCCTCCACTTT. This translates into CASSEYGGTGRSPLHF.

This clonotype was observed a few times. The chain links TRBV5-1 to TRBJ2-5; TRBD2 agrees at 7 bases. This CDR3 region has 14 residues. The germline CDR1 and CDR2 sequences are SGHRS and YFSETQ. V was pared by 2 bases and J by 1 base, with 2 bases of the junction left unmatched. For the CDR3, the DNA is TGCGCCAGCAGCTTTACTAGCGCCCAAGAGACCCAGTACTTC. It yields the protein CASSFTSAQETQYF.

V is TRBV20-1 and J is TRBJ2-7, with 7 bases that match TRBD1. After removal of 0 bases from V and 6 bases from J, the junction contained 23 bases not matched to a gene. CDR1 and CDR2 from the germline V gene are DFQATT and SNEGSKA (reference sequence). The CDR3 is made up of 19 amino acids. CDR3 loop: CSARDIGGASPLGAGEQYF. In DNA, the CDR3 is TGCAGTGCTAGAGATATAGGGGGCGCCTCCCCCCTCGGGGCTGGCGAGCAGTACTTC.

The chain employs TRBV9 and TRBJ2-3; 12 bases are shared with TRBD2. CDR1 SGDLS and CDR2 YYNGEE come from the germline V gene. Trimming at V came to 5 bases and at J to 0 bases, leaving 13 bases not matched to a gene. The CDR3 is made up of 19 amino acids. The CDR3 is CASSRTSGNSPASTDTQYF. The CDR3 DNA follows: TGTGCCAGCAGTCGGACTAGCGGGAACTCGCCAGCAAGCACAGATACGCAGTATTTT.

There are a few counts of this clonotype. The J gene is TRBJ2-7, the V gene TRBV30, with 7 bases fitting TRBD1. CDR1 is GTSNPN, CDR2 SVGIG, per germline (reference sequence). V gave up 2 bases and J gave up 6 bases; unmatched junction bases: 4. CDR3 size: 12 residues. DNA for the CDR3: TGTGCCTGGAGTTGGACAGGAAGCGAGCAGTACTTC. Residues: CAWSWTGSEQYF.

In its sample, this clonotype was seen a few times. This sequence joins TRBV20-1 and TRBJ1-4; no clear D gene. Germline assignment: CDR1 DFQATT and CDR2 SNEGSKA (reference sequence). This CDR3 spans 14 amino acids. V lost 6 bases and J lost 5, with 16 bases in between. Here the CDR3 DNA reads TGCAGTGCACGTGTACCGGGAAAGAATGAAAAACTGTTTTTT. Its translation is CSARVPGKNEKLFF.

This clonotype showed up just a few times. The CDR3 loop reads CASSSRDRETGELFF. The CDR3 coding sequence is TGTGCCAGCAGCTCCCGGGACAGGGAGACCGGGGAGCTGTTTTTT. The rearrangement links TRBV12-3 or TRBV12-4 to TRBJ2-2, with 9 positions matching TRBD1. With 6 bases clipped from V and 5 bases from J, the junction kept 7 bases outside the gene matches. The CDR3 length is 15 residues.